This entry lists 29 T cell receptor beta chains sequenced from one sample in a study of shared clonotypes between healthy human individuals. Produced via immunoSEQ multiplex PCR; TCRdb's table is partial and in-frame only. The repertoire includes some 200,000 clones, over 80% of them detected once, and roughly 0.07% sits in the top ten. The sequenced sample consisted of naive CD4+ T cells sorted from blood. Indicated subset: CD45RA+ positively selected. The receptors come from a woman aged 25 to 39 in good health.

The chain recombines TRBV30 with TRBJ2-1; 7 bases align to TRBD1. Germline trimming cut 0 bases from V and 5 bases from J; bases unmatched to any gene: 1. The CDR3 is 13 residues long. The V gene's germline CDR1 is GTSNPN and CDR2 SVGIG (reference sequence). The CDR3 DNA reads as TGTGCCTGGAGTGTGACAGGGAACAATGAGCAGTTCTTC. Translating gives CAWSVTGNNEQFF.

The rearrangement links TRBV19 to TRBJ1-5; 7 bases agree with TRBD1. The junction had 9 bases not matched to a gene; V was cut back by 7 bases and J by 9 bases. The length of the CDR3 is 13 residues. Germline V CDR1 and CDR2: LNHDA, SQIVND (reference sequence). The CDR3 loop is CASNQQGSSPQHF. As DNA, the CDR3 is TGTGCCAGTAATCAACAGGGGTCCTCGCCCCAGCATTTT.

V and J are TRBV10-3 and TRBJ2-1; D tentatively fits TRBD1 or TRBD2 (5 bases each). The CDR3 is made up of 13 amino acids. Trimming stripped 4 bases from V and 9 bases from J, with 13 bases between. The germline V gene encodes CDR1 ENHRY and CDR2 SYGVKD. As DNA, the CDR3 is TGTGCCATCAGTGGTATCGAGGGGTTTGAGCAGTTCTTC. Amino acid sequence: CAISGIEGFEQFF.

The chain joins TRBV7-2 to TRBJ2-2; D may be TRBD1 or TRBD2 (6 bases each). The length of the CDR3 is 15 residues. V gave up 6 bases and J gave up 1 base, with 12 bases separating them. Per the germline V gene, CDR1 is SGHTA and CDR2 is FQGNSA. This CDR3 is CASRRDNLNTGELFF. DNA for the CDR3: TGTGCCAGCAGGCGGGACAACTTGAACACCGGGGAGCTGTTTTTT.

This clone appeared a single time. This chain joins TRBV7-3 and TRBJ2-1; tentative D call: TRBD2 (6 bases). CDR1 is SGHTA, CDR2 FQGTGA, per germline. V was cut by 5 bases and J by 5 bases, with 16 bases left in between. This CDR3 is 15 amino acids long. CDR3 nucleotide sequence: TGTGCCAGCAGCCCAGACGGGAGCCAGAACAATGAGCAGTTCTTC. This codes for CASSPDGSQNNEQFF.

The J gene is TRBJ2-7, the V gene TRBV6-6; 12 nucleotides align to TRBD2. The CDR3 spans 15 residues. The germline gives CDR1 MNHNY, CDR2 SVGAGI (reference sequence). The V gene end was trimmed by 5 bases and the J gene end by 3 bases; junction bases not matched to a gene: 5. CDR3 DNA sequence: TGTGCCAGCAGTAACCCGACTAGCGGGAGCTACGAGCAGTACTTC. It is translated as CASSNPTSGSYEQYF.

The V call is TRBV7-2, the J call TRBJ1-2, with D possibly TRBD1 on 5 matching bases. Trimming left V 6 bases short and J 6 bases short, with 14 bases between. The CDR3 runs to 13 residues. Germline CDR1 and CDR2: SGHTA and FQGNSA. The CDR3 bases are TGTGCCAGCAGATTAACCAGGGTTAATGGCTACACCTTC. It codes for CASRLTRVNGYTF.

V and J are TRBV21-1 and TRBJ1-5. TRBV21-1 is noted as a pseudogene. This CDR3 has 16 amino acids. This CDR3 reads CASSKERVGSNQPQHF. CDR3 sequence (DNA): TGTGCCAGCAGCAAAGAACGGGTGGGGAGCAATCAGCCCCAGCATTTT.

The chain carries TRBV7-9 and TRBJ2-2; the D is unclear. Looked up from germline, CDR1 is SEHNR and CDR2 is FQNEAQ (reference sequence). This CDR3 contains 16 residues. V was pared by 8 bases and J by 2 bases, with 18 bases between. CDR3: CASEWVSHTNTGELFF. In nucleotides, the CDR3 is TGTGCCAGCGAGTGGGTCAGCCATACTAACACCGGGGAGCTGTTTTTT.

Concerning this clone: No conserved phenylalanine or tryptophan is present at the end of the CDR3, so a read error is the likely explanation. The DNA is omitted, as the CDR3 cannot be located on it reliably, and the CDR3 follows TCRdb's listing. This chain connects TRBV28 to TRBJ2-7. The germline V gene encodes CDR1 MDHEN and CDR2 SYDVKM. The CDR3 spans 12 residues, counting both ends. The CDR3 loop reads CASSSIDGPALA.

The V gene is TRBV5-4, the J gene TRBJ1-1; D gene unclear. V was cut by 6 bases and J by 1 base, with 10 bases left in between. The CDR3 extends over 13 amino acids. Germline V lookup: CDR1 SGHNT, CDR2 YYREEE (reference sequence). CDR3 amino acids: CASTINRNTEAFF. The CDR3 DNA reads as TGTGCCAGCACCATTAACAGGAACACTGAAGCTTTCTTT.

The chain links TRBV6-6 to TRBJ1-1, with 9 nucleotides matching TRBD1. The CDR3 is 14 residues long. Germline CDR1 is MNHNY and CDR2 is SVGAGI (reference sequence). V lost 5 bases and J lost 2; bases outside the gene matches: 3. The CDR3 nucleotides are TGTGCCAGCAGTGGGGGACAGGGTAACACTGAAGCTTTCTTT. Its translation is CASSGGQGNTEAFF.

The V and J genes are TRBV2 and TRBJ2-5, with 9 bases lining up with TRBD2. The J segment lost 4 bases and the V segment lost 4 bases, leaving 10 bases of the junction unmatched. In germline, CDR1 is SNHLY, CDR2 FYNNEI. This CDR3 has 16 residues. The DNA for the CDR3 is TGTGCCAGCAGTGTCCGTCTAGCGGGAACGGGAGAGACCCAGTACTTC. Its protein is CASSVRLAGTGETQYF.

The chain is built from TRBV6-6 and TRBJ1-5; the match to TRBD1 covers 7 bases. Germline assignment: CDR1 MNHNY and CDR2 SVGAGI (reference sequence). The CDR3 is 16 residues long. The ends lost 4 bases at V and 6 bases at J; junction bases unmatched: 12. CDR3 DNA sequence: TGTGCCAGCAGTTCCACGACAGGGAAAGTAGGTCAGCCCCAGCATTTT. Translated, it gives CASSSTTGKVGQPQHF.

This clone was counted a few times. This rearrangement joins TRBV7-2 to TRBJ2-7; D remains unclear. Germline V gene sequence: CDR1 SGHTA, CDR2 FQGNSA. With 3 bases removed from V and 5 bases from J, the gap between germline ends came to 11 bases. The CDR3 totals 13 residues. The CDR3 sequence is CASSLYKRNEQYF. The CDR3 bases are TGTGCCAGCAGCTTGTACAAAAGGAACGAGCAGTACTTC.

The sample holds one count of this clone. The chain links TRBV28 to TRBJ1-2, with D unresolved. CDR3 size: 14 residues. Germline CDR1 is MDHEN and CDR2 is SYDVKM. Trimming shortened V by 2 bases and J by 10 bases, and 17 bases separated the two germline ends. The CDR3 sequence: CASSLPTQRGPYTF. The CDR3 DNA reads TGTGCCAGCAGTTTACCGACCCAACGAGGTCCCTACACCTTC.

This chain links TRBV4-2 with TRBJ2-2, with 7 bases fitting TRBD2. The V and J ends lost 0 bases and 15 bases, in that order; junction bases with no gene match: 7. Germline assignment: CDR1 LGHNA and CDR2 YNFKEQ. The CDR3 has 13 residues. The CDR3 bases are TGTGCCAGCAGCCAAGATTTACCGGGAGGAATGTTTTTT. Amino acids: CASSQDLPGGMFF.

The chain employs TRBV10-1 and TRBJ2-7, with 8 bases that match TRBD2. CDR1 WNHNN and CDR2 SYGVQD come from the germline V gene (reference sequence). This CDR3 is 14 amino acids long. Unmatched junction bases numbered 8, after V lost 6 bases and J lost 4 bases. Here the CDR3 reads CASSSSGRGYEQYF. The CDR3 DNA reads TGCGCCAGCAGCTCAAGCGGGAGAGGGTACGAGCAGTACTTC.

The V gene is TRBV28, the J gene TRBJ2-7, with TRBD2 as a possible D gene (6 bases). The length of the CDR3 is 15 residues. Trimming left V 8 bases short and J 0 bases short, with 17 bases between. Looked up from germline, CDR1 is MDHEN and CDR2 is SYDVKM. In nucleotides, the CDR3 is TGTGCCAGCGGGGGGTCCGGTGAGAGCTCCTACGAGCAGTACTTC. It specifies CASGGSGESSYEQYF.

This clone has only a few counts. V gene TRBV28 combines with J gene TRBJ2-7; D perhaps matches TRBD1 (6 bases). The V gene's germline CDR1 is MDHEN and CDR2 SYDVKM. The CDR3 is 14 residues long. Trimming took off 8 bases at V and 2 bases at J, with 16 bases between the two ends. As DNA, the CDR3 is TGTGCCAGCGTTGGACAGCCCGTTGCCTACGAGCAGTACTTC. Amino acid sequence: CASVGQPVAYEQYF.

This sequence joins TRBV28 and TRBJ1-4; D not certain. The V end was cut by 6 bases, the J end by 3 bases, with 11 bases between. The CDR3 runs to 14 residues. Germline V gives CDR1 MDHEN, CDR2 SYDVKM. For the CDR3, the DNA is TGTGCCAGCAGCTCACCCCTCCCTAATGAAAAACTGTTTTTT. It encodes CASSSPLPNEKLFF.

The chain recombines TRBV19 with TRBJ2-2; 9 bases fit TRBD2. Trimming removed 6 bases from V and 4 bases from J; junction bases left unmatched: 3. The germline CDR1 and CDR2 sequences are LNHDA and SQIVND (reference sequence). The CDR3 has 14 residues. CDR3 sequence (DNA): TGTGCCAGTAGGCGGGAGGGAGGCACCGGGGAGCTGTTTTTT. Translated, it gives CASRREGGTGELFF.

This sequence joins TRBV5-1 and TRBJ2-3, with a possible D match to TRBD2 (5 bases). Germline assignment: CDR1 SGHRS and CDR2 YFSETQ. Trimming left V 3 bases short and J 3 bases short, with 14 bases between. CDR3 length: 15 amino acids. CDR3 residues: CASSSSAGLTDTQYF. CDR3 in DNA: TGCGCCAGCAGCTCCTCTGCAGGACTTACAGATACGCAGTATTTT.

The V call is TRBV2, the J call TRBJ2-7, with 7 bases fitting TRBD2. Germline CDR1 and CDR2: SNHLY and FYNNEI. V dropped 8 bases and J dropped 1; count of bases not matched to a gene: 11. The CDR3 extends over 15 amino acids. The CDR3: CASGPAGPTSYEQYF. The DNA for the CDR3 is TGTGCCAGCGGTCCAGCGGGGCCTACGTCCTACGAGCAGTACTTC.

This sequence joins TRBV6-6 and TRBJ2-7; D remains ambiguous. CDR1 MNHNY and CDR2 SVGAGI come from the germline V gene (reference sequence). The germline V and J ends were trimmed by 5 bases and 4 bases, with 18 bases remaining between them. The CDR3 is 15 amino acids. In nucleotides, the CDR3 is TGTGCCAGCAGTCCGCGGACCAGCTCGGCGTACGAGCAGTACTTC. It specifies CASSPRTSSAYEQYF.

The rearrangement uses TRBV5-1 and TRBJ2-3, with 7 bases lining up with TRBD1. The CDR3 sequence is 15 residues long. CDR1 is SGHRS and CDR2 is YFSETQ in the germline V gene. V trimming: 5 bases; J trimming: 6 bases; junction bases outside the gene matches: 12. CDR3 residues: CASRTGTANIDTQYF. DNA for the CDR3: TGCGCCAGCAGAACCGGGACAGCTAATATTGATACGCAGTATTTT. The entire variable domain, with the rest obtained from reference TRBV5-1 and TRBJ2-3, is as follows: KAGVTQTPRYLIKTRGQQVTLSCSPISGHRSVSWYQQTPGQGLQFLFEYFSETQRNKGNFPGRFSGRQFSNSRSEMNVSTLELGDSALYLCASRTGTANIDTQYFGPGTRLTVL.

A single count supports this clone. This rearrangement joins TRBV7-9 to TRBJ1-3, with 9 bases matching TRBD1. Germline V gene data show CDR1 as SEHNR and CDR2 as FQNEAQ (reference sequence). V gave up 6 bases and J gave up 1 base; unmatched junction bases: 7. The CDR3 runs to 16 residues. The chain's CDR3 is CASRWDREKSGNTIYF. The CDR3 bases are TGTGCCAGCAGATGGGACAGGGAGAAATCTGGAAACACCATATATTTT.

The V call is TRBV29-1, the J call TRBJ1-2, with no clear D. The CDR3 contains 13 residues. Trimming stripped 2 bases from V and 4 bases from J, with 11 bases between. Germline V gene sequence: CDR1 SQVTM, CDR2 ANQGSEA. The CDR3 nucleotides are TGCAGCGTTGAAACATCGTCAGGCTATGGCTACACCTTC. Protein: CSVETSSGYGYTF.

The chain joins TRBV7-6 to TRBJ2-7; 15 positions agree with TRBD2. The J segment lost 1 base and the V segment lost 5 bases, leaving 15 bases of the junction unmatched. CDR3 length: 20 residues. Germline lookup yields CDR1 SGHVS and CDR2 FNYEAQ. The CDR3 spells CASSQGLAGGLRYSSYEQYF. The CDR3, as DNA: TGTGCCAGCAGCCAAGGACTAGCGGGAGGGCTACGATACTCTTCCTACGAGCAGTACTTC.